This record concerns one TCR beta chain sequence. The data were obtained in a study of Ad26.COV2.S vaccination and SARS-CoV-2 variants. Study context: Ad26.COV2.S shots went into the muscle once or twice, 56 days apart.

Measured with immunoSEQ multiplex PCR; TCRdb has only the in-frame clones, and not every one. The data contain some 420,000 clones, over 75% of them singletons. Treatment of the sample: 15 to 20 received Ad26.COV2.S at low or high dose, single or two shots; a few received placebo; per-sample allocation not given. Collection of the samples took place on day 63 after the first injection of vaccine or placebo. The donor was a Boston adult aged 18-55 years. In germline, CDR1 is SGDLS, CDR2 YYNGEE. There are 17 residues in the CDR3. Losses at the gene ends were 4 bases for V and 6 bases for J; bases not matched to a gene: 10.

The chain couples TRBV9 to TRBJ2-1; 13 bases are a match to TRBD2. The source material was peripheral blood, sampled in a trial of Ad26.COV2.S vaccine versus placebo. This clonotype was sampled from a person between 18 and 59 years old who received the Ad26.COV2.S COVID-19 vaccine or a placebo. Written as DNA, the CDR3 is TGTGCCAGCAGCAAACAAGGGGGGACTAGCGGGGTCAATGAGCAGTTCTTC. Translated, it gives CASSKQGGTSGVNEQFF.